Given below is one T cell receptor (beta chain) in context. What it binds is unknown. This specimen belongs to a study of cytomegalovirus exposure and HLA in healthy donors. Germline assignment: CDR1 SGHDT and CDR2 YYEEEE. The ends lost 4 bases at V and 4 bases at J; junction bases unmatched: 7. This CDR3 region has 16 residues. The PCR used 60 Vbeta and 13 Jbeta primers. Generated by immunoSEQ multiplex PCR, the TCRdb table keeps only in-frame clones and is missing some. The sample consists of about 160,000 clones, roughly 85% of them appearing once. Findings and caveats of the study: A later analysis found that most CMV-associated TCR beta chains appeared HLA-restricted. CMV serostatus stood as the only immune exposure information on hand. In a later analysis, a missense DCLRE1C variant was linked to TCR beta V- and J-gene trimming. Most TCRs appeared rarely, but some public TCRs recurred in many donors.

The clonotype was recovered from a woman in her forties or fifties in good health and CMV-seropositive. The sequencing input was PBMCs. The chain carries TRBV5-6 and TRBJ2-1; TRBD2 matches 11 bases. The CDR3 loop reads CASSMGTSGQYNEQFF. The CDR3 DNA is TGTGCCAGCAGCATGGGGACTAGCGGACAGTACAATGAGCAGTTCTTC.